This TCR beta chain was recorded in a study of cytomegalovirus exposure and HLA in healthy donors. The PCR contained 60 Vbeta and 13 Jbeta primers. The data were produced by immunoSEQ multiplex PCR, yet TCRdb's version contains in-frame clones alone and is incomplete. Of 150,000 or so clones listed, approximately 82% are singletons. Germline CDR1 reads MDHEN; CDR2 reads SYDVKM. The CDR3 has 14 residues. V lost 4 bases to trimming and J lost 8 bases, with 14 bases between them. The receptor comes from a man younger than 30 in good health and CMV-seropositive. The chain recombines TRBV28 with TRBJ1-4; possible D gene TRBD1, 5 bases. What was sequenced was PBMCs. CDR3 sequence (DNA): TGTGCCAGCAGTTCGGGAGTCCGGGGGGAAAAACTGTTTTTT. Its translation: CASSSGVRGEKLFF.